This paragraph reports one TCR beta chain. Its antigen is not identified. Researchers ran the PCR with 60 Vbeta and 13 Jbeta primers. Assay: immunoSEQ multiplex PCR; the TCRdb copy retains only in-frame clones and omits some. The table shows 60,000 to 70,000 clones, with less than 75% occurring only once. This entry is derived from a study of cytomegalovirus exposure and HLA in healthy donors. Whole-study context: When over 300 donors were genotyped, roughly four fifths of them were found to fall in the Caucasian-associated ancestry cluster.

In germline, CDR1 is ENHRY, CDR2 SYGVKD. V gave up 2 bases and J gave up 9 bases, with 11 bases separating them. CDR3 length equals 13 residues. Study-level results: Generally TCR sequences proved uncommon, though certain public TCRs appeared in numerous donors. Links to common viral pathogens appeared, in a later analysis, for several of the most significant clusters. The authors listed 150 or so TCR beta chains as cytomegalovirus-associated.

The TCR originated in a woman in her thirties in good health and CMV-seronegative. The source material was PBMCs. The V call is TRBV10-3, the J call TRBJ1-5; D is unclear. CDR3 region: CAISEPPGRPQHF. The CDR3 nucleotides are TGTGCCATCAGTGAGCCCCCGGGGAGGCCCCAGCATTTT.